This T cell receptor beta chain emerged from a study of T cell clonality in common variable immunodeficiency. This clone was seen repeatedly, ten times or more. The sequenced fragment ends 3 residues before the CDR3 boundary, so the rest is inferred from the germline J gene. Here immunoSEQ multiplex PCR was the method, and the copy in TCRdb shows in-frame clones only, minus some. There are under 45,000 clones in the sample, none observed a single time. With 2 bases removed from V and 0 bases from J, the gap between germline ends came to 17 bases. The CDR3 loop spans 17 amino acids. The rearrangement links TRBV23-1 to TRBJ2-7; TRBD1 is a possible D gene (6 bases). TRBV23-1 is designated an ORF whose function remains uncertain. Sequencing was carried out using peripheral blood mononuclear cells. This TCR was recovered from a person aged 18 to 70 in good health. Incomplete CDR3 DNA: TGCGCCAGCAGTCAAGACAGGAGGTTATCAAGCTCCTACGAG. This translates into CASSQDRRLSSSYE. The full CDR3 protein reads CASSQDRRLSSSYEQYF.